This TCR beta chain was sequenced in a study of T cell responses to AZD1222 COVID-19 vaccine. Study as a whole: Pooled together were second doses at about 4 or about 12 weeks.

The study's findings and limits: The reported proportion of spike-specific TCRs targeting unmutated variant regions was nearly half. The peak T cell response came first, and repertoires were sampled only after it. Females outnumbered males among donors, who were mostly white British; clonal diversity was possibly underestimated.

For this clone: Its antigen is not identified.

Clones were sequenced by immunoSEQ multiplex PCR, and TCRdb holds only the in-frame ones, with some missing. The table shows roughly 160,000 clones, with approximately 91% occurring only once. Source: peripheral blood, taken on day 0 of AZD1222 vaccination. This clonotype was sampled from an adult in good health.

Written as DNA, the CDR3 is TGTGCCAGCAGTCCAACAGATACGCAGTATTTT. Translated: CASSPTDTQYF. The chain has TRBV6-6 and TRBJ2-3; D not resolved. Germline-derived CDR1 and CDR2 are MNHNY and SVGAGI (reference sequence). CDR3 length: 11 amino acids. Trimming pared 5 bases from V and 3 bases from J, leaving 3 bases between.